This record looks at one T cell receptor (beta chain) sequence and its context. The target antigen is unknown. The data are from a study of CD8 T cells in ankylosing spondylitis. General study points: Reactive arthritis synovial fluid and blood previously showed some of these motif variants. Typical of ankylosing spondylitis blood, it appeared, was a TCR beta motif of several highly homologous variants.

The germline CDR1 and CDR2 sequences are LGHNA and YNFKEQ. With 0 bases removed from V and 3 bases from J, the gap between germline ends came to 14 bases. This CDR3 has 16 residues. Quantitative 5'-RACE with molecular barcodes was used to make the TCR beta libraries. TCRdb passed the 5' RACE reads through MiXCR, listing each CDR3 protein once. The sample contains about 700,000 distinct CDR3 sequences, roughly 20% of which appear only once. Sequencing was carried out using blood, either unsorted or a sorted T cell fraction (not recorded which). The receptor was derived from a male donor with ankylosing spondylitis. J is TRBJ1-1 and V is TRBV4-2; D not resolved. CDR3 protein: CASSQDSKGMDTEAFF. The CDR3 nucleotides are TGTGCCAGCAGCCAAGATTCCAAAGGGATGGACACTGAAGCTTTCTTT.